This T cell receptor beta chain was identified in a study of T cell responses to AZD1222 COVID-19 vaccine. Overall study findings and caveats: Among the donors, most were white British and more were female, and clonal diversity was possibly underestimated.

The germline V gene encodes CDR1 SQVTM and CDR2 ANQGSEA. V was shortened by 1 base and J by 0 bases, with 6 bases between the two germline ends. The CDR3 runs to 13 residues. On this clone itself: Its specificity is unknown.

TCRdb's table, derived via immunoSEQ multiplex PCR, lists solely in-frame clones and lacks some. The sample carries about 45,000 clones, roughly 90% recorded once. The sequence was obtained from an adult who received the AZD1222 COVID-19 vaccine. The sequences come from peripheral blood, collected 28 days after the second AZD1222 dose. The rearrangement joins TRBV29-1 to TRBJ1-2; no clear D. The CDR3 sequence is CSVEGDSNYGYTF. CDR3 bases: TGCAGCGTTGAAGGAGATTCTAACTATGGCTACACCTTC.